Below are 7 T cell receptor beta chains sequenced from a single sample in a study of blood T cell repertoires in COVID-19. This table comes from immunoSEQ multiplex PCR, and its TCRdb copy is limited to in-frame clones, with some not included. The sample records some 200,000 clones, more than 75% being singletons. Sequences were obtained from peripheral blood. The receptors were gathered from a man between 65 and 85 years old with acute or convalescent COVID-19.

The J gene is TRBJ2-7, the V gene TRBV2; weak D call: TRBD1 (6 bases). Trimming cost V 8 bases and J 5 bases, with 13 bases left between them. The CDR3 loop spans 12 amino acids. Germline V CDR1 and CDR2: SNHLY, FYNNEI. CDR3 residues: CASQSQGNEQYF. As DNA, the CDR3 is TGTGCCAGCCAATCGCAGGGGAACGAGCAGTACTTC.

J is TRBJ2-5 and V is TRBV6-5; 8 nucleotides align to TRBD2. The V and J ends lost 5 bases and 4 bases, in that order; junction bases with no gene match: 0. CDR3 length equals 12 residues. In germline, CDR1 is MNHEY, CDR2 SVGAGI. The CDR3 DNA sequence: TGTGCCAGCAGTACTAGCGGAGAGACCCAGTACTTC. Translation: CASSTSGETQYF.

This sequence joins TRBV5-4 and TRBJ1-1; unclear D gene. The CDR3 runs 12 residues. CDR1 and CDR2 (germline): SGHNT, YYREEE (reference sequence). V shed 0 bases and J shed 2 bases, with 2 bases lying between them. As DNA, the CDR3 is TGTGCCAGCAGCTTGGCAAACACTGAAGCTTTCTTT. Translating it yields CASSLANTEAFF.

The chain is built from TRBV6-1 and TRBJ1-5; D remains ambiguous. V was clipped by 0 bases and J by 7 bases, with 13 bases between them. Germline CDR1 is MNHNS and CDR2 is SASEGT. This CDR3 region has 15 residues. For the CDR3, the DNA is TGTGCCAGCAGTGAAGCAGGCGGAAGAGGGCAGCCCCAGCATTTT. This encodes CASSEAGGRGQPQHF.

This sequence joins TRBV6-4 and TRBJ2-7, with D hard to call. The length of the CDR3 is 8 residues. Germline CDR1 reads MRHNA; CDR2 reads SNTAGT. This CDR3 is CGGYEQYF. CDR3 bases: TGTGGAGGCTACGAGCAGTACTTC.

V gene TRBV5-1 combines with J gene TRBJ2-1; 8 bases map to TRBD1. The trim removed 5 bases at V and 2 bases at J, leaving 3 bases unmatched. Germline-derived CDR1 and CDR2 are SGHRS and YFSETQ. The CDR3 has 14 residues. The CDR3 region is CASRGQETYNEQFF. In DNA form, the CDR3 reads TGCGCCAGCAGGGGACAGGAAACCTACAATGAGCAGTTCTTC.

The chain has TRBV5-1 and TRBJ2-1, with TRBD1 matching over 9 bases. Looked up from germline, CDR1 is SGHRS and CDR2 is YFSETQ. The J segment lost 5 bases and the V segment lost 4 bases, leaving 4 bases of the junction unmatched. This CDR3 is 14 amino acids long. CDR3 loop: CASSLGQGNNEQFF. Written as DNA, the CDR3 is TGCGCCAGCAGCCTGGGACAGGGAAACAATGAGCAGTTCTTC.